The 14 T cell receptor beta chains in this list originate from one sample, sequenced in a study of blood T cell repertoires in COVID-19. The table came from immunoSEQ multiplex PCR; TCRdb's copy has only in-frame clones and leaves some out. Of 25,000 to 30,000 clones listed, around 89% are singletons. The material sequenced was peripheral blood. Every receptor here comes from a human donor in a cohort sampled during active COVID-19.

The chain couples TRBV18 to TRBJ2-7, with D possibly being TRBD2 (7 bases). V was shortened by 3 bases and J by 5 bases, with 11 bases between the two germline ends. This CDR3 contains 13 residues. Germline assignment: CDR1 KGHSH and CDR2 LQKENI. The CDR3: CASSPRGGDEQYF. CDR3 bases: TGTGCCAGCTCACCTAGGGGGGGTGACGAGCAGTACTTC. Based on the CDR3 plus reference TRBV18 and TRBJ2-7, the full variable domain is NAGVMQNPRHLVRRRGQEARLRCSPMKGHSHVYWYRQLPEEGLKFMVYLQKENIIDESGMPKERFSAEFPKEGPSILRIQQVVRGDSAAYFCASSPRGGDEQYFGPGTRLTVT.

J is TRBJ2-5 and V is TRBV21-1; TRBD2 is taken as the D call from the table, unchecked against the DNA. TRBV21-1 constitutes a pseudogene. This CDR3 has 11 residues. The CDR3 DNA reads TGTGCCAGCATCCCCGGGAAGACCCAGTACTTC. It specifies CASIPGKTQYF.

The V gene is TRBV10-3, the J gene TRBJ1-1; possibly TRBD1 for D (5 bases). V lost 3 bases and J 2 bases, leaving 10 bases between the germline ends. Germline CDR1 ENHRY, CDR2 SYGVKD. This CDR3 has 14 residues. For the CDR3, the DNA is TGTGCCATCAGTGATCCGGGGGTAAACACTGAAGCTTTCTTT. Its translation: CAISDPGVNTEAFF.

V is TRBV5-1 and J is TRBJ1-6, with TRBD1 matching over 9 bases. Germline values: CDR1 SGHRS, CDR2 YFSETQ. V lost 4 bases to trimming and J lost 5 bases; unmatched junction nucleotides: 7. The CDR3 covers 16 residues. CDR3: CASSLTGGVDNSPLHF. DNA for the CDR3: TGCGCCAGCAGCCTTACAGGGGGCGTCGATAATTCACCCCTCCACTTT.

The V call is TRBV7-9, the J call TRBJ2-1; TRBD2 aligns across 10 bases. After removal of 0 bases from V and 7 bases from J, the junction contained 3 bases not matched to a gene. CDR3 length equals 15 residues. Germline-derived CDR1 and CDR2 are SEHNR and FQNEAQ (reference sequence). The CDR3 bases are TGTGCCAGCAGCTTAGCGCTAGCGGGGGTGAATGAGCAGTTCTTC. As protein: CASSLALAGVNEQFF. The full variable domain, rest sourced from reference TRBV7-9 and TRBJ2-1, is DTGVSQNPRHKITKRGQNVTFRCDPISEHNRLYWYRQTLGQGPEFLTYFQNEAQLEKSRLLSDRFSAERPKGSFSTLEIQRTEQGDSAMYLCASSLALAGVNEQFFGPGTRLTVL.

The rearrangement uses TRBV7-2 and TRBJ2-3; 7 bases fit TRBD2. The trim removed 3 bases at V and 4 bases at J, leaving 7 bases unmatched. Germline CDR1 and CDR2: SGHTA and FQGNSA. CDR3 length equals 15 residues. CDR3 DNA sequence: TGTGCCAGCAGCTTGACTAGCAGATCGTCAGATACGCAGTATTTT. This gives the protein CASSLTSRSSDTQYF.

In its sample, this clone was seen once. The chain links TRBV19 to TRBJ1-5; tentative D call: TRBD1 (6 bases). The CDR3 is 17 residues long. The germline gives CDR1 LNHDA, CDR2 SQIVND (reference sequence). Trimming shortened V by 6 bases and J by 6 bases, and 24 bases separated the two germline ends. The CDR3 sequence is CASSISLGGAVVQPQHF. CDR3 bases: TGTGCCAGTAGCATCAGCCTCGGGGGGGCGGTGGTTCAGCCCCAGCATTTT. Variable domain in full (rest from reference TRBV19 and TRBJ1-5): DGGITQSPKYLFRKEGQNVTLSCEQNLNHDAMYWYRQDPGQGLRLIYYSQIVNDFQKGDIAEGYSVSREKKESFPLTVTSAQKNPTAFYLCASSISLGGAVVQPQHFGDGTRLSIL.

The rearrangement uses TRBV9 and TRBJ2-5; no clear D. The CDR3 consists of 12 residues. CDR1 is SGDLS and CDR2 is YYNGEE in the germline V gene. V lost 3 bases and J 0 bases, leaving 3 bases between the germline ends. The CDR3 reads CASSANQETQYF. As DNA, the CDR3 is TGTGCCAGCAGCGCCAACCAAGAGACCCAGTACTTC.

The chain couples TRBV7-2 to TRBJ1-3; 7 positions agree with TRBD1. From germline, CDR1 is SGHTA and CDR2 FQGNSA. The CDR3 covers 12 residues. The J segment lost 8 bases and the V segment lost 6 bases, leaving 4 bases of the junction unmatched. CDR3 amino acids: CASRGTVDTIYF. The CDR3 nucleotides are TGTGCCAGCAGGGGGACAGTTGACACCATATATTTT.

The chain joins TRBV11-2 to TRBJ2-1, with D possibly TRBD2 on 5 matching bases. Trimming pared 0 bases from V and 7 bases from J, leaving 10 bases between. The CDR3 length is 14 residues. From germline, CDR1 is SGHAT and CDR2 FQNNGV. As DNA, the CDR3 is TGTGCCAGCAGCTTAGATGGACGGGAAAATGAGCAGTTCTTC. As protein: CASSLDGRENEQFF.

The rearrangement joins TRBV6-2 or TRBV6-3 to TRBJ1-2, with D maybe TRBD1 (5 bases). V was shortened by 5 bases and J by 2 bases, with 9 bases between the two germline ends. The V gene's germline CDR1 is MNHEY and CDR2 SVGEGT. CDR3 length: 13 residues. CDR3 in DNA: TGTGCCAGCAGTGGGGACTCAAACTATGGCTACACCTTC. Protein product: CASSGDSNYGYTF.

V usage is TRBV7-9 and J usage is TRBJ2-5; a possible D gene is TRBD1 (6 bases). This CDR3 is built from 12 residues. Germline loops: CDR1 SEHNR, CDR2 FQNEAQ (reference sequence). Trimming took 5 bases from V and 5 from J, leaving 9 bases between them. The CDR3 DNA reads as TGTGCCAGCAGCACAGGGTCGGAGACCCAGTACTTC. Translation gives CASSTGSETQYF.

The V gene is TRBV27, the J gene TRBJ2-2; unclear D gene. This CDR3 comprises 14 residues. Looked up from germline, CDR1 is MNHEY and CDR2 is SMNVEV (reference sequence). V was cut by 3 bases and J by 2 bases, with 7 bases left in between. CDR3 in amino acids: CASSFTANTGELFF. CDR3 DNA: TGTGCCAGCAGTTTTACAGCTAACACCGGGGAGCTGTTTTTT.

The J gene is TRBJ2-3, the V gene TRBV7-9; 12 nucleotides agree with TRBD2. The CDR3 runs to 21 residues. Losses at the gene ends were 7 bases for V and 1 base for J; bases not matched to a gene: 21. Per germline, CDR1 SEHNR and CDR2 FQNEAQ (reference sequence). The CDR3 sequence: CASTYGKLAGGYPSRTDTQYF. CDR3 bases: TGTGCCAGCACCTACGGAAAGCTAGCGGGGGGGTATCCATCACGCACAGATACGCAGTATTTT.